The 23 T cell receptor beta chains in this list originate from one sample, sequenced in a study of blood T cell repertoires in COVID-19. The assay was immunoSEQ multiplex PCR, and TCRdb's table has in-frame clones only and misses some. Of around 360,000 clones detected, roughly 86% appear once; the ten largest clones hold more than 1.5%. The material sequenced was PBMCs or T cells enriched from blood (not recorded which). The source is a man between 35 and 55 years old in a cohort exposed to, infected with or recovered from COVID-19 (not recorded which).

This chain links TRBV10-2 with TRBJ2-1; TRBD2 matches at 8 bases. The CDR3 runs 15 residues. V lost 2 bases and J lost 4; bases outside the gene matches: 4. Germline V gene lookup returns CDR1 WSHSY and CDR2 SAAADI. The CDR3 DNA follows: TGCGCCAGCAGTGAGGGTAAGCGGGAGTACAATGAGCAGTTCTTC. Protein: CASSEGKREYNEQFF.

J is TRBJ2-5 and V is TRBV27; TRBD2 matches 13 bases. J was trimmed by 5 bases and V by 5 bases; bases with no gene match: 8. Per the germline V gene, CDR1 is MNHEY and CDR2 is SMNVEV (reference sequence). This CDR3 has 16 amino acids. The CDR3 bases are TGTGCCAGCAGTGACACGGGACTAGCGGGAACGGAGACCCAGTACTTC. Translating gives CASSDTGLAGTETQYF.

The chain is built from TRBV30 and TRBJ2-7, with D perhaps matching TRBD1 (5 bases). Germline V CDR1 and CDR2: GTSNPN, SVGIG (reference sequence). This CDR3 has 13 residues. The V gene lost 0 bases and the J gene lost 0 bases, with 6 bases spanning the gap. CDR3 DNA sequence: TGTGCCTGGAGTGTCAGGGACTCCTACGAGCAGTACTTC. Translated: CAWSVRDSYEQYF.

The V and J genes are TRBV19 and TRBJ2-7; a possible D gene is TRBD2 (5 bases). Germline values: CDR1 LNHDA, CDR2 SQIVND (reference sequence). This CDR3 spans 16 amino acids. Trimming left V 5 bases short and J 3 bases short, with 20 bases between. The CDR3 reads CASSPRTGLAFYEQYF. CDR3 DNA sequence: TGTGCCAGTAGTCCCAGGACTGGGCTAGCCTTCTACGAGCAGTACTTC.

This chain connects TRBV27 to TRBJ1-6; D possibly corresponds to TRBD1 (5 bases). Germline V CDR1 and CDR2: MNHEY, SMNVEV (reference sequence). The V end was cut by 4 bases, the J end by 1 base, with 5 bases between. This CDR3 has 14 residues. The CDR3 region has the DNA TGTGCCAGCAGTTCAGGGTCCTATAATTCACCCCTCCACTTT. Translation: CASSSGSYNSPLHF.

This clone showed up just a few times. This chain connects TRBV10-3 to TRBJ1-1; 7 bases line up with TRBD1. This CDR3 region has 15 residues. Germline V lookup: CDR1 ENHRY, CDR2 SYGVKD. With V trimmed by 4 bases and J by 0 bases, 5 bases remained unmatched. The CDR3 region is CAISVYRGLNTEAFF. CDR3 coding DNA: TGTGCCATCAGTGTGTACAGGGGTCTGAACACTGAAGCTTTCTTT.

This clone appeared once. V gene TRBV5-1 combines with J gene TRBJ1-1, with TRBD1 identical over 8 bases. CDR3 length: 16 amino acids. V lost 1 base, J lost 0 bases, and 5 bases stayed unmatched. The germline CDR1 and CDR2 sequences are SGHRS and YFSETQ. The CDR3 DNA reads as TGCGCCAGCAGCTTGAGGGCAGGGGGCATGAACACTGAAGCTTTCTTT. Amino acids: CASSLRAGGMNTEAFF.

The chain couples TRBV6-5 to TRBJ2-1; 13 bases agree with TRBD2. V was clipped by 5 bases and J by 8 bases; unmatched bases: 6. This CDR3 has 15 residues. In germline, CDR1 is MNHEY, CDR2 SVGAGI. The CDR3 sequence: CASSRTSGSGDEQFF. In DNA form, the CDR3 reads TGTGCCAGCAGTCGGACTAGCGGGAGTGGTGATGAGCAGTTCTTC.

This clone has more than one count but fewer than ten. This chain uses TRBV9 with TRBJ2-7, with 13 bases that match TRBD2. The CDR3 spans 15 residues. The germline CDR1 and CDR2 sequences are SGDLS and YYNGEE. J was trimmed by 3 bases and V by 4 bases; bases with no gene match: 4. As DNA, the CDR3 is TGTGCCAGCAGCTCTGGACTAGCGGGGGACTACGAGCAGTACTTC. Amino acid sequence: CASSSGLAGDYEQYF.

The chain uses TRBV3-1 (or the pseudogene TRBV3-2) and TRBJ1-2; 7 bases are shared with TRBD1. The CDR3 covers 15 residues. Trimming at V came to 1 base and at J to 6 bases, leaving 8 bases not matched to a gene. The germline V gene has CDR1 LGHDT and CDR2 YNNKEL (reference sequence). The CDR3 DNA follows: TGTGCCAGCAGCCAAGCCGTGGGACAGTGGGATGGCTACACCTTC. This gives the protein CASSQAVGQWDGYTF.

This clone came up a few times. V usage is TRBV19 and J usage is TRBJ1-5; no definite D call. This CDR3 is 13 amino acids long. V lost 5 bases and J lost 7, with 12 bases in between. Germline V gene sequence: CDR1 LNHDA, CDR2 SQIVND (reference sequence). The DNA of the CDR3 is TGTGCCAGTAGTCAGGCATTTGGCCAGCCCCAGCATTTT. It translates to CASSQAFGQPQHF.

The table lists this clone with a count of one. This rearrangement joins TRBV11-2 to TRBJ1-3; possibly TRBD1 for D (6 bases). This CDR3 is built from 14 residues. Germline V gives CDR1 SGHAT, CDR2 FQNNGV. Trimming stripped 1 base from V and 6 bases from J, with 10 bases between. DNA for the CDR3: TGTGCCAGCAGCTTAGCAGGGGCCGTAAACACCATATATTTT. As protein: CASSLAGAVNTIYF. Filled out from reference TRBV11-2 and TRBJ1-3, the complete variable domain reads EAGVAQSPRYKIIEKRQSVAFWCNPISGHATLYWYQQILGQGPKLLIQFQNNGVVDDSQLPKDRFSAERLKGVDSTLKIQPAKLEDSAVYLCASSLAGAVNTIYFGEGSWLTVV.

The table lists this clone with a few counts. DNA of the CDR3: TGTGCCAGCAGTTGGACTCAACAGACAAAGTTCTTC. Protein product: CASSWTQQTKFF. V is TRBV2 and J is TRBJ2-1, with D possibly being TRBD2 (5 bases). Between the trimmed V and J ends, which lost 5 bases and 14 bases, there was a span of 16 bases. CDR1 is SNHLY and CDR2 is FYNNEI in the germline V gene. CDR3 length equals 12 residues.

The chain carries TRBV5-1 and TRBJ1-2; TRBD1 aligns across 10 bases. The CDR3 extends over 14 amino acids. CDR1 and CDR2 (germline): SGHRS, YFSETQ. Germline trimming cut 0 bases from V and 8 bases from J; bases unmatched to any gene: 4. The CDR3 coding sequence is TGCGCCAGCAGCTTGGCGGGACAGGGGATGGGCTACACCTTC. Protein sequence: CASSLAGQGMGYTF.

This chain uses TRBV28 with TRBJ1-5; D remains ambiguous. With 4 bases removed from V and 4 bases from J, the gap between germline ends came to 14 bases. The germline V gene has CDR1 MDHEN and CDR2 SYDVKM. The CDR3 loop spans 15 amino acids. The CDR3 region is CASSSSQVSNQPQHF. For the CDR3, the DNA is TGTGCCAGCAGTTCAAGCCAGGTTTCTAATCAGCCCCAGCATTTT.

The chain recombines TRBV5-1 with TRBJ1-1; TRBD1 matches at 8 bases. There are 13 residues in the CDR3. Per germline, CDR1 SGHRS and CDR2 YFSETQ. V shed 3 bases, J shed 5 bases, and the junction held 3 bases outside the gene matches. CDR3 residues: CASSSTGVTEAFF. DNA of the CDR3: TGCGCCAGCAGCTCGACAGGGGTGACTGAAGCTTTCTTT.

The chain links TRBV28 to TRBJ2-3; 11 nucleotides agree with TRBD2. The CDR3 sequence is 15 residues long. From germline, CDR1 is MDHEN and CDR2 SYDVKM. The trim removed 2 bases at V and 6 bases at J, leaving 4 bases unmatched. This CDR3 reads CASSLVAGGQDTQYF. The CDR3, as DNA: TGTGCCAGCAGTTTAGTAGCGGGAGGGCAGGATACGCAGTATTTT.

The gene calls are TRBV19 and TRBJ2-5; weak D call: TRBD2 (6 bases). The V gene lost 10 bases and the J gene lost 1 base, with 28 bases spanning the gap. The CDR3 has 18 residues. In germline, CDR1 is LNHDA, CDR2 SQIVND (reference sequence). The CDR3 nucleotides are TGTGCCACCTCCATTATTTTTTTCGGGGGAACGGGCCAAGAGACCCAGTACTTC. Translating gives CATSIIFFGGTGQETQYF.

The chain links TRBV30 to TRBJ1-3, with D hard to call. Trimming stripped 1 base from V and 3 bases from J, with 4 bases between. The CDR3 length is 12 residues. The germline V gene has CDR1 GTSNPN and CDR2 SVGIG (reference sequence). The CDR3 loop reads CAWSAVGNTIYF. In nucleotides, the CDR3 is TGTGCCTGGAGTGCCGTTGGAAACACCATATATTTT.

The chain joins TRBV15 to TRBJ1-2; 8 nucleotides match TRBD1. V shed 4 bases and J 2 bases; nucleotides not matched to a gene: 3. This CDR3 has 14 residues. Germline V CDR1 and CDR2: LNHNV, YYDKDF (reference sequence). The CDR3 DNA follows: TGTGCCACCAGCAAGGACAGGGCAAACTATGGCTACACCTTC. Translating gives CATSKDRANYGYTF.

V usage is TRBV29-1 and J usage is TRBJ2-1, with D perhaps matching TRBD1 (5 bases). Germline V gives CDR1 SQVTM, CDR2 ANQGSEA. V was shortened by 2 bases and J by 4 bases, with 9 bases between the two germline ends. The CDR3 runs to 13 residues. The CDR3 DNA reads TGCAGCGTTGAAAACAGGCCATACAATGAGCAGTTCTTC. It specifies CSVENRPYNEQFF.

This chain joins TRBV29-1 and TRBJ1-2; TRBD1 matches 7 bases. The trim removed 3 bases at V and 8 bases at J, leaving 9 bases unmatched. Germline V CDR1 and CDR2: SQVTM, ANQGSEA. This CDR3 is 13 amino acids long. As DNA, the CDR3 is TGCAGCGTTGACGTTGGCTCAGGGGGGGGCTACACCTTC. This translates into CSVDVGSGGGYTF. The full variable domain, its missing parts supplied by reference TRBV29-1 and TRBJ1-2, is SAVISQKPSRDICQRGTSLTIQCQVDSQVTMMFWYRQQPGQSLTLIATANQGSEATYESGFVIDKFPISRPNLTFSTLTVSNMSPEDSSIYLCSVDVGSGGGYTFGSGTRLTVV.

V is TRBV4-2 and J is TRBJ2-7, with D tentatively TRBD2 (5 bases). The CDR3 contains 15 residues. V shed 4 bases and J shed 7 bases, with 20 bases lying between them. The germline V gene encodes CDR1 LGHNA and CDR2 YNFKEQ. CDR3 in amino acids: CASSPSGLLVGEQYF. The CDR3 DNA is TGTGCCAGCAGCCCATCAGGACTCCTGGTGGGGGAGCAGTACTTC.